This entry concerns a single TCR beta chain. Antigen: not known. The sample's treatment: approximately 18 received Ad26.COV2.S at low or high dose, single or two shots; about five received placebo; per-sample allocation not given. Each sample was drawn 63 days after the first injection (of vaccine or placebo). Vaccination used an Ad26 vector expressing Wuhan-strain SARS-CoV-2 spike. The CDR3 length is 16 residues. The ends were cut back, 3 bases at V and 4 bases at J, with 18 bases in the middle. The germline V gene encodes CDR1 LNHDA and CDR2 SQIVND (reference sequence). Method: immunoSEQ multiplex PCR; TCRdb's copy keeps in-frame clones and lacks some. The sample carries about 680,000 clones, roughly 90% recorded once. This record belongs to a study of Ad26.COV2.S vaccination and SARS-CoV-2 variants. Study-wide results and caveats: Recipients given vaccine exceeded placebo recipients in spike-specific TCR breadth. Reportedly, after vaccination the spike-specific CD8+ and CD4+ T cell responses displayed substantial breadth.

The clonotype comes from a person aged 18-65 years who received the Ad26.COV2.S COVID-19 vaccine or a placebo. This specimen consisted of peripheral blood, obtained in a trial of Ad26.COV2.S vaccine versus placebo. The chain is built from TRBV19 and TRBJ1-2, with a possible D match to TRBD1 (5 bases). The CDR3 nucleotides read TGTGCCAGTAGTATGTTTGGGACGAGGCTCGCCTATGGCTACACCTTC. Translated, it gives CASSMFGTRLAYGYTF.